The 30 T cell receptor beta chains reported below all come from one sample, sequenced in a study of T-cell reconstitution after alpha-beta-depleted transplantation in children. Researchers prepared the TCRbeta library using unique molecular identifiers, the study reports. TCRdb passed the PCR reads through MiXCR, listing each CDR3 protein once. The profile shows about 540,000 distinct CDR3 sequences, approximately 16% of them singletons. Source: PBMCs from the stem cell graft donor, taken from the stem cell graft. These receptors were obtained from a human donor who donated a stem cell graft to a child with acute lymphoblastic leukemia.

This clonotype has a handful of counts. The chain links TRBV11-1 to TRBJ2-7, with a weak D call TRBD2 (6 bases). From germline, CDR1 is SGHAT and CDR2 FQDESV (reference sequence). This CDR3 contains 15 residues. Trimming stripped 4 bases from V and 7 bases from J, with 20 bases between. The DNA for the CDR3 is TGTGCCAGCAGCTCCCCCCGGGAGTCGTTGAGGGAGCAGTACTTC. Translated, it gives CASSSPRESLREQYF.

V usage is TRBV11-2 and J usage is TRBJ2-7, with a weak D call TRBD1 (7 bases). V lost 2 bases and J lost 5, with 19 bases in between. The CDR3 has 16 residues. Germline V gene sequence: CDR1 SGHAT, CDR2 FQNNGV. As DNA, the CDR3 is TGTGCCAGCAGCTTATTGGCGGGACAGATAATCAACGAGCAGTACTTC. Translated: CASSLLAGQIINEQYF.

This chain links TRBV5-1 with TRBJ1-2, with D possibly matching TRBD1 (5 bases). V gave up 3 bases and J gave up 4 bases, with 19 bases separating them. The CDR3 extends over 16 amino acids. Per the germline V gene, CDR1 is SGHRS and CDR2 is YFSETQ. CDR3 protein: CASSSKGGAAVYGYTF. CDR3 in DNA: TGCGCCAGCAGCTCGAAGGGCGGGGCCGCGGTCTATGGCTACACCTTC.

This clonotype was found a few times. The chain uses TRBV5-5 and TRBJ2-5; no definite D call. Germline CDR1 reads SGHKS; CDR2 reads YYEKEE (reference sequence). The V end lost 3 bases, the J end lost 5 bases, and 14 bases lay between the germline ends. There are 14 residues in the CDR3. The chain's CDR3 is CASSYHDAGETQYF. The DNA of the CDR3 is TGTGCCAGCAGCTACCACGACGCCGGGGAGACCCAGTACTTC. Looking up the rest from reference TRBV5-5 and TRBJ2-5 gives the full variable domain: DAGVTQSPTHLIKTRGQQVTLRCSPISGHKSVSWYQQVLGQGPQFIFQYYEKEERGRGNFPDRFSARQFPNYSSELNVNALLLGDSALYLCASSYHDAGETQYFGPGTRLLVL.

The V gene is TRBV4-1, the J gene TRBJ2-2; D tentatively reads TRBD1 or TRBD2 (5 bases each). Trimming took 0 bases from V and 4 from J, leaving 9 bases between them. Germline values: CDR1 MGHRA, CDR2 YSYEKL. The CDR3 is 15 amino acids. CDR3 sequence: CASSQDPGLTGELFF. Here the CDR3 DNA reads TGCGCCAGCAGCCAAGATCCGGGGCTCACCGGGGAGCTGTTTTTT.

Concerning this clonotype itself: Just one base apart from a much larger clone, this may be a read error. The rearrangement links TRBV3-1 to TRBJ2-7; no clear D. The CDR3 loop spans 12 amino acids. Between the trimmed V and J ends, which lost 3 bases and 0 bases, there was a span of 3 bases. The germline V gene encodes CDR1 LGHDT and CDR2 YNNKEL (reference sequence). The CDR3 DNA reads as TGTGCCAGCAGCCACAGCTCCTACGAGCAGTACTTC. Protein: CASSHSSYEQYF.

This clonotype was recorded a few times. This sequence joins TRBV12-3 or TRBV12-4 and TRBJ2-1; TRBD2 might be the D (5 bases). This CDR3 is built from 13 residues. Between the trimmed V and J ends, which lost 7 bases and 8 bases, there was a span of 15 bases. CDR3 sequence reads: CASTAGGIDEQFF. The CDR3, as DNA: TGTGCCAGCACGGCGGGCGGTATCGATGAGCAGTTCTTC.

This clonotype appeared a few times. The CDR3, as DNA: TGTGCCAGCAGACTGGGACTAGCGAGATACGAGCAGTACTTC. The encoded protein is CASRLGLARYEQYF. The chain links TRBV2 to TRBJ2-7, with TRBD2 identical over 10 bases. With 6 bases clipped from V and 4 bases from J, the junction kept 6 bases outside the gene matches. This CDR3 has 14 amino acids. Germline CDR1 reads SNHLY; CDR2 reads FYNNEI.

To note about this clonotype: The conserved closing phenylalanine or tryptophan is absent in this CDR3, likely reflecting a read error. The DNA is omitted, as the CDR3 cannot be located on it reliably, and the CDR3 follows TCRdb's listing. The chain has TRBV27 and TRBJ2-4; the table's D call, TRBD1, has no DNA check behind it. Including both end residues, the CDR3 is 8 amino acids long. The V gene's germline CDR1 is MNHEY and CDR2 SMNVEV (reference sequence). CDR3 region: CASPGRRA.

The CDR3 DNA follows: TGTGCCAGTAGGGCCGGAGGGCCCCCCGGGGAGCTGTTTTTT. This codes for CASRAGGPPGELFF. The V call is TRBV19, the J call TRBJ2-2, with D tentatively TRBD2 (6 bases). Trimming took off 6 bases at V and 6 bases at J, with 14 bases between the two ends. CDR1 LNHDA and CDR2 SQIVND come from the germline V gene (reference sequence). The CDR3 runs 14 residues.

The CDR3 loop reads CAISESQGSSYNEQFF. The CDR3 nucleotides read TGTGCCATCAGTGAGTCTCAGGGTTCGTCCTACAATGAGCAGTTCTTC. The gene calls are TRBV10-3 and TRBJ2-1, with a weak D call TRBD1 (5 bases). The ends were cut back, 0 bases at V and 1 base at J, with 10 bases in the middle. There are 16 residues in the CDR3. CDR1 and CDR2 (germline): ENHRY, SYGVKD.

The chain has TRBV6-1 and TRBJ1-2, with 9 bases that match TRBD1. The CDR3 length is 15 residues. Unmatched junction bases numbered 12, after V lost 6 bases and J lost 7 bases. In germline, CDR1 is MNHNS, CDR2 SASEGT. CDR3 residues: CASSRTGQGQSGYTF. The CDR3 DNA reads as TGTGCCAGCAGCCGAACGGGACAGGGCCAATCTGGCTACACCTTC.

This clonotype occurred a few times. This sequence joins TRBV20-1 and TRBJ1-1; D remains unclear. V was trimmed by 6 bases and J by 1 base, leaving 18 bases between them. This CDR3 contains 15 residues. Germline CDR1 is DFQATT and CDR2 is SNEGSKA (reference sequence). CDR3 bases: TGCAGTGCCCCTATACACATAGATTCGAACACTGAAGCTTTCTTT. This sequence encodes CSAPIHIDSNTEAFF.

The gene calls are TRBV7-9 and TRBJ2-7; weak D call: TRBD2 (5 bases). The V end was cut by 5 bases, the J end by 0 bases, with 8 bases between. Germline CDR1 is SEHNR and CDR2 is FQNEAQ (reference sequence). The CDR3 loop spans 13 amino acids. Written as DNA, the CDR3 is TGTGCCAGCAGCACCCGGGACTCCTACGAGCAGTACTTC. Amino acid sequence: CASSTRDSYEQYF.

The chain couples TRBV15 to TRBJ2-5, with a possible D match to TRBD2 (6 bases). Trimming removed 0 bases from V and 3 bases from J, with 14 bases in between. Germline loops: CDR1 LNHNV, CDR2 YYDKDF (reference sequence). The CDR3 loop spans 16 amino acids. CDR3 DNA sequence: TGTGCCACCAGCAGAGATTACCCGGGAGTTAAAGAGACCCAGTACTTC. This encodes CATSRDYPGVKETQYF.

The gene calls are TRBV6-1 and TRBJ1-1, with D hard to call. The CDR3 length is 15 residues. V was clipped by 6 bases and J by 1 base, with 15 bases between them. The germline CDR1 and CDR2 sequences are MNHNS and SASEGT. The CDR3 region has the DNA TGTGCCAGCAGCTCTCCCGGTCGTGGGAACACTGAAGCTTTCTTT. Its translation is CASSSPGRGNTEAFF.

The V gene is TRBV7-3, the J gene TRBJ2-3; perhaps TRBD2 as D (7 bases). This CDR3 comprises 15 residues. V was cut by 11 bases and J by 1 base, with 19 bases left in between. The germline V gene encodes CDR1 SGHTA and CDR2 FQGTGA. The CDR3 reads CACWGGPAGTDTQYF. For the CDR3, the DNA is TGTGCCTGTTGGGGGGGCCCAGCGGGCACAGATACGCAGTATTTT.

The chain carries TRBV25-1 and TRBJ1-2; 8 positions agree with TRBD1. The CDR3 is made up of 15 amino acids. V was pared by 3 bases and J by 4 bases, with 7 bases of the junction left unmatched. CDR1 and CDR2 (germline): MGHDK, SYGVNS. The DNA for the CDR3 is TGTGCCAGCAGTGATTACGACAGGGGTGCCTATGGCTACACCTTC. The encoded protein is CASSDYDRGAYGYTF.

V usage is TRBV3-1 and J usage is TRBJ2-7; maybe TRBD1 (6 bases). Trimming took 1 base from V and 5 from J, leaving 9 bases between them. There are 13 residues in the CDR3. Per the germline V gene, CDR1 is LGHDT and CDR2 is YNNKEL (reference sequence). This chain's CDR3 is CASSQAGAHEQYF. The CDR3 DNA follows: TGTGCCAGCAGCCAAGCAGGGGCCCACGAGCAGTACTTC.

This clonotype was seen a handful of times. CDR3 coding DNA: TGCGCCAGCAGTGAGTCGCCCCGATATAGCAATCAGCCCCAGCATTTT. Encoded protein: CASSESPRYSNQPQHF. V and J are TRBV10-2 and TRBJ1-5, with D uncertain. V was cut by 0 bases and J by 0 bases, with 9 bases left in between. The CDR3 is 16 residues long. Germline lookup yields CDR1 WSHSY and CDR2 SAAADI.

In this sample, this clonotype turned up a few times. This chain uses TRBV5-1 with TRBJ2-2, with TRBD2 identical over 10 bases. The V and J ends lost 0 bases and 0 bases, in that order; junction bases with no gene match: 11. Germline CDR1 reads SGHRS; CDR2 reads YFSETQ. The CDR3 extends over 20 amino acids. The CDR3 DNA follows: TGCGCCAGCAGCTTGGTGATGGCGAGCGGGAGGGCCGCGAACACCGGGGAGCTGTTTTTT. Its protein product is CASSLVMASGRAANTGELFF.

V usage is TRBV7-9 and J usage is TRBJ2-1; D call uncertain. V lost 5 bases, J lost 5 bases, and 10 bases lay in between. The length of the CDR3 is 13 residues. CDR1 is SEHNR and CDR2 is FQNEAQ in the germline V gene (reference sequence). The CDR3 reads CASSAPADNEQFF. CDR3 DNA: TGTGCCAGCAGCGCGCCGGCAGACAATGAGCAGTTCTTC.

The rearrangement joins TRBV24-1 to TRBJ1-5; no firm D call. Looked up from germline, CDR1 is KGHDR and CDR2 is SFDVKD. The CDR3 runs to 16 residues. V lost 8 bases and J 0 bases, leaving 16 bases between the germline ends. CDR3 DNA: TGTGCCACCAACCTAAGAGGCAGGAATAGCAATCAGCCCCAGCATTTT. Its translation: CATNLRGRNSNQPQHF.

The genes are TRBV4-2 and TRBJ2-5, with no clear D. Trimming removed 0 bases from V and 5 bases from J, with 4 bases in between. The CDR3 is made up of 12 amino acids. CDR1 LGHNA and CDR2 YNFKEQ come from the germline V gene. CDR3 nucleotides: TGTGCCAGCAGCCAAGATATGGAGACCCAGTACTTC. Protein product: CASSQDMETQYF.

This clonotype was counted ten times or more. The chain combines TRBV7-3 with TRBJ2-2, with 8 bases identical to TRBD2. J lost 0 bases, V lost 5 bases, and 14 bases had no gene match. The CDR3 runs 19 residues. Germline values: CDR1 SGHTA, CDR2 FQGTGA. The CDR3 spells CASSAATSRSGANTGELFF. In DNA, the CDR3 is TGTGCCAGCAGCGCAGCCACATCCCGTAGCGGGGCGAACACCGGGGAGCTGTTTTTT.

The CDR3 here is CASSLGPTGVLETQYF. The DNA of the CDR3 is TGCGCCAGCAGCTTGGGGCCGACTGGTGTACTGGAGACCCAGTACTTC. J is TRBJ2-5 and V is TRBV5-1; D gene uncertain. From germline, CDR1 is SGHRS and CDR2 YFSETQ. The CDR3 loop spans 16 amino acids. The ends were cut back, 0 bases at V and 5 bases at J, with 17 bases in the middle.

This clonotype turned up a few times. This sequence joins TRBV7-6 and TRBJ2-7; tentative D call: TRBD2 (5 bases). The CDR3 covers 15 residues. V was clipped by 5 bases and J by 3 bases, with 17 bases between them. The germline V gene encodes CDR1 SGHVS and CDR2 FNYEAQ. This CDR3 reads CASSPTSRGVYEQYF. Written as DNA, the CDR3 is TGTGCCAGCAGCCCAACCAGCCGGGGTGTCTACGAGCAGTACTTC.

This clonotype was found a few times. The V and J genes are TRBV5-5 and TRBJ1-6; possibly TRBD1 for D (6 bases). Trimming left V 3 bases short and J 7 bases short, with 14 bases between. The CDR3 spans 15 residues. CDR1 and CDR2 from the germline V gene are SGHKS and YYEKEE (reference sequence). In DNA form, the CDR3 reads TGTGCCAGCAGCTCCCAGGGGATACAAAATTCACCCCTCCACTTT. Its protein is CASSSQGIQNSPLHF.

The CDR3 DNA is TGCAGCGTTGCTAGGGACACTGAAGCTTTCTTT. Protein product: CSVARDTEAFF. The chain carries TRBV29-1 and TRBJ1-1, with D unresolved. V gave up 4 bases and J gave up 3 bases, with 6 bases separating them. CDR1 is SQVTM and CDR2 is ANQGSEA in the germline V gene. The CDR3 loop spans 11 amino acids.

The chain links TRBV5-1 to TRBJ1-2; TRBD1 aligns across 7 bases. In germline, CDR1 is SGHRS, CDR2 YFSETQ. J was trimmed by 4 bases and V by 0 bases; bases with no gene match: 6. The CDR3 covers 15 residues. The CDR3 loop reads CASSLDLGQPYGYTF. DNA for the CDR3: TGCGCCAGCAGCTTGGATCTGGGACAGCCCTATGGCTACACCTTC.